The 2 T cell receptor beta chains in this list originate from one sample, sequenced in a study of blood T cell repertoires in COVID-19. Profiled with immunoSEQ multiplex PCR; TCRdb holds only in-frame clones, not every one. The sample includes approximately 110,000 clones, 70% to 90% of them seen just once. Sequenced sample: peripheral blood. The source is a woman between 70 and 85 years old who had recovered from COVID-19.

The chain is built from TRBV10-1 and TRBJ2-1; TRBD2 aligns across 11 bases. Germline assignment: CDR1 WNHNN and CDR2 SYGVQD (reference sequence). This CDR3 spans 15 amino acids. The V and J ends lost 7 bases and 4 bases, in that order; junction bases with no gene match: 6. CDR3 protein: CASTQGLAAYNEQFF. The CDR3, as DNA: TGCGCCAGCACCCAGGGACTAGCGGCATACAATGAGCAGTTCTTC.

The chain has TRBV29-1 and TRBJ2-3, with 10 positions matching TRBD2. V lost 4 bases to trimming and J lost 6 bases; unmatched junction nucleotides: 4. The length of the CDR3 is 13 residues. Per germline, CDR1 SQVTM and CDR2 ANQGSEA. The CDR3 spells CSVGTSGADTQYF. The CDR3 DNA reads TGCAGCGTTGGTACTAGCGGGGCGGATACGCAGTATTTT.